This TCR beta chain was sequenced for a study of T cell changes during pregnancy in multiple sclerosis. The assay was immunoSEQ multiplex PCR, and TCRdb's table has in-frame clones only and misses some. The table lists under 110,000 clones, about 90% of them singletons. This CDR3 has 14 residues. The germline V gene has CDR1 MNHEY and CDR2 SVGAGI. Trimming took 7 bases from V and 5 from J, leaving 17 bases between them. The chain links TRBV6-5 to TRBJ1-1; D is perhaps TRBD1 (5 bases). The sequence came from a female donor with multiple sclerosis, enrolled in a pregnancy study. The sample was peripheral blood, taken before pregnancy. The CDR3 protein is CASTTGGLRTEAFF. CDR3 in DNA: TGTGCCAGCACCACCGGGGGACTTCGGACTGAAGCTTTCTTT.